The 18 T cell receptor beta chains below were found in one sample sequenced in a study of spatial heterogeneity in lung cancer. Using its own MiXCR run on the 5' RACE reads, TCRdb lists one record per CDR3 protein. The sample carries tens of thousands of distinct CDR3 sequences, 10% to 15% recorded once. Noted time point: sample taken at primary tumor resection. The study sequenced unsorted whole RNA from tumor, nontumor lung or frozen PBMC. The starting material was PBMCs, obtained at surgery. The receptors come from a female donor with early-stage non-small cell lung cancer.

This chain joins TRBV7-3 and TRBJ2-5; 8 bases are a match to TRBD1. Germline assignment: CDR1 SGHTA and CDR2 FQGTGA. The CDR3 spans 13 residues. With V trimmed by 5 bases and J by 5 bases, 4 bases remained unmatched. The CDR3: CASSPDRGETQYF. The CDR3 nucleotides read TGTGCCAGCAGCCCAGACAGGGGTGAGACCCAGTACTTC.

This clonotype came up a few times. The chain employs TRBV7-9 and TRBJ1-1, with TRBD1 matching 11 bases. Germline loops: CDR1 SEHNR, CDR2 FQNEAQ (reference sequence). The CDR3 length is 16 residues. The trim removed 5 bases at V and 4 bases at J, leaving 9 bases unmatched. The CDR3 spells CASSPWTGGMGTEAFF. As DNA, the CDR3 is TGTGCCAGCAGCCCGTGGACAGGGGGCATGGGCACTGAAGCTTTCTTT.

This clonotype was counted between two and nine times. The J gene is TRBJ1-5, the V gene TRBV28, with 7 bases that match TRBD1. The ends lost 7 bases at V and 2 bases at J; junction bases unmatched: 5. This CDR3 spans 14 amino acids. Germline values: CDR1 MDHEN, CDR2 SYDVKM. The CDR3 loop is CASIEGAGNQPQHF. CDR3 coding DNA: TGTGCCAGCATTGAGGGGGCCGGCAATCAGCCCCAGCATTTT.

In this sample, this clonotype turned up many times. This rearrangement joins TRBV2 to TRBJ1-5; D is unresolved. The CDR3 loop spans 15 amino acids. The ends were cut back, 7 bases at V and 0 bases at J, with 13 bases in the middle. Germline assignment: CDR1 SNHLY and CDR2 FYNNEI. CDR3 region: CASNERANSNQPQHF. The CDR3 coding sequence is TGTGCCAGCAATGAGAGGGCTAATAGCAATCAGCCCCAGCATTTT. The full variable domain, in which reference TRBV2 and TRBJ1-5 provide the parts outside the CDR3, is EPEVTQTPSHQVTQMGQEVILRCVPISNHLYFYWYRQILGQKVEFLVSFYNNEISEKSEIFDDQFSVERPDGSNFTLKIRSTKLEDSAMYFCASNERANSNQPQHFGDGTRLSIL.

This clonotype was counted ten times or more. V gene TRBV6-2 or TRBV6-3 combines with J gene TRBJ2-7, with TRBD1 matching 7 bases. CDR3 length equals 13 residues. V was clipped by 7 bases and J by 4 bases; unmatched bases: 7. Germline V gene data show CDR1 as MNHEY and CDR2 as SVGEGT. Written as DNA, the CDR3 is TGTGCCAGCACCTACAGGGGACGGTACGAGCAGTACTTC. The encoded protein is CASTYRGRYEQYF.

This clonotype has at least ten counts. The rearrangement links TRBV7-9 to TRBJ1-6, with TRBD1 as a possible D gene (5 bases). There are 15 residues in the CDR3. With 5 bases removed from V and 1 base from J, the gap between germline ends came to 9 bases. Germline V gene lookup returns CDR1 SEHNR and CDR2 FQNEAQ (reference sequence). The CDR3 DNA follows: TGTGCCAGCAGCCGCGGGGGGTCCTATAATTCACCCCTCCACTTT. It encodes CASSRGGSYNSPLHF.

This clonotype has only a few counts. The CDR3 DNA follows: TGTGCCTGGAGTAAGGGACTAGCGACCCAAGAGACCCAGTACTTC. Translated, it gives CAWSKGLATQETQYF. V and J are TRBV30 and TRBJ2-5; 10 bases are a match to TRBD2. Per the germline V gene, CDR1 is GTSNPN and CDR2 is SVGIG (reference sequence). This CDR3 has 15 residues. Trimming cost V 2 bases and J 1 base; bases outside gene matches: 4.

This chain joins TRBV18 and TRBJ2-3, with 7 bases lining up with TRBD2. The J segment lost 2 bases and the V segment lost 6 bases, leaving 5 bases of the junction unmatched. This CDR3 contains 14 residues. Germline V lookup: CDR1 KGHSH, CDR2 LQKENI. The CDR3 coding sequence is TGTGCCAGCTCTCCGAGCGGGGCCACAGATACGCAGTATTTT. The encoded protein is CASSPSGATDTQYF.

This clonotype has just a few counts. The V gene is TRBV7-3, the J gene TRBJ1-2, with 7 bases that match TRBD1. The CDR3 is 17 residues long. Per germline, CDR1 SGHTA and CDR2 FQGTGA. V was pared by 4 bases and J by 2 bases, with 13 bases of the junction left unmatched. CDR3 in amino acids: CASSSRWRGRRNYGYTF. CDR3 in DNA: TGTGCCAGCAGCTCACGATGGAGGGGGCGCCGGAACTATGGCTACACCTTC.

This clonotype was seen many times. The gene calls are TRBV28 and TRBJ1-5; D uncertain. Trimming left V 2 bases short and J 10 bases short, with 18 bases between. Germline CDR1 reads MDHEN; CDR2 reads SYDVKM. The CDR3 length is 15 residues. CDR3 DNA sequence: TGTGCCAGCAGTTTACCCGTGCCAAGCGGTCGACCCCAGCATTTT. Amino acid sequence: CASSLPVPSGRPQHF.

Ten or more counts support this clonotype. V and J are TRBV3-1 and TRBJ1-5, with TRBD1 matching 7 bases. Trimming at V came to 4 bases and at J to 3 bases, leaving 3 bases not matched to a gene. The germline V gene has CDR1 LGHDT and CDR2 YNNKEL (reference sequence). The length of the CDR3 is 14 residues. CDR3 residues: CASSLTGDNQPQHF. For the CDR3, the DNA is TGTGCCAGCAGCCTAACAGGGGACAATCAGCCCCAGCATTTT. The variable domain in full, with the rest retrieved from reference TRBV3-1 and TRBJ1-5, is DTAVSQTPKYLVTQMGNDKSIKCEQNLGHDTMYWYKQDSKKFLKIMFSYNNKELIINETVPNRFSPKSPDKAHLNLHINSLELGDSAVYFCASSLTGDNQPQHFGDGTRLSIL.

The rearrangement joins TRBV7-9 to TRBJ1-6, with 9 positions matching TRBD1. This CDR3 region has 19 residues. CDR1 SEHNR and CDR2 FQNEAQ come from the germline V gene (reference sequence). V dropped 3 bases and J dropped 10; count of bases not matched to a gene: 19. The CDR3 region is CASSFAGTGLIEVRSPLHF. In DNA form, the CDR3 reads TGTGCCAGCAGCTTCGCCGGGACAGGGTTGATCGAAGTGAGGTCACCCCTCCACTTT. Complete variable domain (other parts from reference TRBV7-9 and TRBJ1-6): DTGVSQNPRHKITKRGQNVTFRCDPISEHNRLYWYRQTLGQGPEFLTYFQNEAQLEKSRLLSDRFSAERPKGSFSTLEIQRTEQGDSAMYLCASSFAGTGLIEVRSPLHFGNGTRLTVT.

The rearrangement uses TRBV10-2 and TRBJ2-1, with 8 positions matching TRBD2. CDR1 is WSHSY, CDR2 SAAADI, per germline. J lost 9 bases, V lost 3 bases, and 16 bases had no gene match. This CDR3 comprises 17 residues. CDR3 protein: CASSEDRAGAQAAEQFF. The CDR3 DNA sequence: TGCGCCAGCAGTGAAGATCGAGCGGGGGCGCAAGCGGCTGAGCAGTTCTTC.

This clonotype was seen at least ten times. The gene calls are TRBV6-2 or TRBV6-3 and TRBJ1-5, with D unclear. The CDR3 is 12 amino acids. CDR1 MNHEY and CDR2 SVGEGT come from the germline V gene. Trimming removed 7 bases at V and 2 bases at J, with 6 bases between. The CDR3 nucleotides are TGTGCCAGCACTCATGGCAATCAGCCCCAGCATTTT. Translating it yields CASTHGNQPQHF.

This clonotype has a count of ten or more. The chain is built from TRBV27 and TRBJ1-6; 7 positions match TRBD1. The V and J ends lost 5 bases and 0 bases, in that order; junction bases with no gene match: 7. CDR1 MNHEY and CDR2 SMNVEV come from the germline V gene (reference sequence). The length of the CDR3 is 17 residues. Here the CDR3 DNA reads TGTGCCAGCAGTCCAACGCGGGACAGCTCCTATAATTCACCCCTCCACTTT. It translates to CASSPTRDSSYNSPLHF.

The sample holds a few counts of this clonotype. This chain uses TRBV5-1 with TRBJ2-3; the D is unclear. Trimming left V 4 bases short and J 6 bases short, with 15 bases between. Germline values: CDR1 SGHRS, CDR2 YFSETQ. The CDR3 covers 14 residues. CDR3 in amino acids: CASSPRTLRDTQYF. The CDR3 bases are TGCGCCAGCAGCCCGAGGACCCTTAGGGATACGCAGTATTTT.

The chain combines TRBV5-5 with TRBJ1-1; D gene unclear. This CDR3 comprises 14 residues. V gave up 0 bases and J gave up 1 base, with 7 bases separating them. From germline, CDR1 is SGHKS and CDR2 YYEKEE (reference sequence). The DNA for the CDR3 is TGTGCCAGCAGCTTGGGTTCCGGGAACACTGAAGCTTTCTTT. Translating it yields CASSLGSGNTEAFF.

Remarks on this clonotype: One junction end disagrees with the germline gene, perhaps due to a read error. V is TRBV4-3 and J is TRBJ1-2, with 11 bases matching TRBD1. Germline V gene data show CDR1 as LGHNA and CDR2 as YSLEER. This CDR3 contains 14 residues. CDR3 protein: CVSSPDRGRGGYTF. The CDR3 coding sequence is TGCGTCAGCAGCCCGGACAGGGGGCGCGGTGGCTACACCTTC.